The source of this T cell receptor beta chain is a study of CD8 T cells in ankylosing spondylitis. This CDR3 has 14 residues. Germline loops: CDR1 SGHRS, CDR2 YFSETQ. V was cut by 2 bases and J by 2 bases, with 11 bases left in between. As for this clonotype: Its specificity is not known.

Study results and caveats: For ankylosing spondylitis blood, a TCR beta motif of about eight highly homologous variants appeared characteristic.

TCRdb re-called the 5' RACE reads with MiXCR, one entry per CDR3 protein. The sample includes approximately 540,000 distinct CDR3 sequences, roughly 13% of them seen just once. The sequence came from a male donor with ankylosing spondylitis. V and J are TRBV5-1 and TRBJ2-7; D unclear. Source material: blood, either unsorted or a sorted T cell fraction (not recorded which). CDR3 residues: CASSFAAAAYEQYF. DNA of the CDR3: TGCGCCAGCAGCTTCGCGGCGGCCGCCTACGAGCAGTACTTC.